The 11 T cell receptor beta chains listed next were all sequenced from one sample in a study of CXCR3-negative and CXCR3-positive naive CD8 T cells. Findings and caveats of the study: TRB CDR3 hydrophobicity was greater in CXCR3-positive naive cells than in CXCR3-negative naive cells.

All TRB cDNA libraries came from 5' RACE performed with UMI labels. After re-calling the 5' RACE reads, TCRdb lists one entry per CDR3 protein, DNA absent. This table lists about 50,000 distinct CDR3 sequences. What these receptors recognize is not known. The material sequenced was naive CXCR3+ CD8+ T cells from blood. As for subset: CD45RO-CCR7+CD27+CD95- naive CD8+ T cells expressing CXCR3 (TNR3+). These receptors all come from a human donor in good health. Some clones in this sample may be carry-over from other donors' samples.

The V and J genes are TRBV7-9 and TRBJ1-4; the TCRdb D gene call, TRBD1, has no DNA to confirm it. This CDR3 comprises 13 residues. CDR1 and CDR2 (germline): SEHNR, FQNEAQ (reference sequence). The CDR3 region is CASRSGGREKLFF.

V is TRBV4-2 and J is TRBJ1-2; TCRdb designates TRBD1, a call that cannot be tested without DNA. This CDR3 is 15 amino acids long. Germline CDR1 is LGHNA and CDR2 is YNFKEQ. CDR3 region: CASSQPDREDHGYTF.

CDR3 sequence: CASSPGFQGSSVYEQYF. V gene TRBV7-8 combines with J gene TRBJ2-7; checking the TCRdb D call of TRBD1 is not possible without DNA. Per the germline V gene, CDR1 is SGHVS and CDR2 is FQNEAQ. The CDR3 covers 17 residues.

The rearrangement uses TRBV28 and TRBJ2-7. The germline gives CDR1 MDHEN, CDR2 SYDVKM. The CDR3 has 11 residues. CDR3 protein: CASSLVREQYF.

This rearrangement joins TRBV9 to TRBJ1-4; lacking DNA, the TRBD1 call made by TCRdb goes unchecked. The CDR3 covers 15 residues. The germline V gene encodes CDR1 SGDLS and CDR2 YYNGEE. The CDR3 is CASSVGDRRDEKLFF.

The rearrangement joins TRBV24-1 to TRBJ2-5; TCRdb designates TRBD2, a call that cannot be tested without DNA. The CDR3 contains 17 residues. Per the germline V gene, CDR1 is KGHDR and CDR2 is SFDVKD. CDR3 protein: CATSALLAGKNQETQYF.

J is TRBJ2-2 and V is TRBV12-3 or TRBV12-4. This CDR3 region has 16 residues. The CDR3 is CASSFHSLDNTGELFF.

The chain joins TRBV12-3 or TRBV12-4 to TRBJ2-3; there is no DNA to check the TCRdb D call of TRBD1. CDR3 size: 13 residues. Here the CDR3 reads CASSGGRTDTQYF.

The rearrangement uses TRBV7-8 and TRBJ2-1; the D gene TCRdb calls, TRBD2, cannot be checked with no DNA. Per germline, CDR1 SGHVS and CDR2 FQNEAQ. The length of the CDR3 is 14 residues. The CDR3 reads CASVRVLLGNEQFF.

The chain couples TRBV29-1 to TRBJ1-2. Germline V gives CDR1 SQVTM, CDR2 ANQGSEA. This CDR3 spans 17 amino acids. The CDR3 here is CSVDGGVAQGGLAGYTF.

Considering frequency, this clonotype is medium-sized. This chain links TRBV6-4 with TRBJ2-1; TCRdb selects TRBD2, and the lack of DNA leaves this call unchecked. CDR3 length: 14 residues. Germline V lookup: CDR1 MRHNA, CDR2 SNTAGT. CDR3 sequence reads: CASSVSSEYNEQFF.